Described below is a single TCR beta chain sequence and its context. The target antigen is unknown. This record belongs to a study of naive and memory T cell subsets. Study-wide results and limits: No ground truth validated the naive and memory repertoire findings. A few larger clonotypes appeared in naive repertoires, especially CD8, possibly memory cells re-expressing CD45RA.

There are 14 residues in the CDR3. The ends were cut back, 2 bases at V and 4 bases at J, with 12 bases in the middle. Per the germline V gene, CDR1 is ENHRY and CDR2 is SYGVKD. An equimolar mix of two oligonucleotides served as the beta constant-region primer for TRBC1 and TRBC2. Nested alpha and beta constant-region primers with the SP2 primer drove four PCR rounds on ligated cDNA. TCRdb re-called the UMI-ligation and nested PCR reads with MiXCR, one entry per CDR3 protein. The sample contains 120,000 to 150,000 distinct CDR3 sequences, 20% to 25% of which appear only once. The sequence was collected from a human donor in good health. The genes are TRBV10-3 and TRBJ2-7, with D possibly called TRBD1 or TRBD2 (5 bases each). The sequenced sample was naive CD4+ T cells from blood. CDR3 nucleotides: TGTGCCATCAGTGAGGCAGGGAGATATTACGAGCAGTACTTC. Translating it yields CAISEAGRYYEQYF.